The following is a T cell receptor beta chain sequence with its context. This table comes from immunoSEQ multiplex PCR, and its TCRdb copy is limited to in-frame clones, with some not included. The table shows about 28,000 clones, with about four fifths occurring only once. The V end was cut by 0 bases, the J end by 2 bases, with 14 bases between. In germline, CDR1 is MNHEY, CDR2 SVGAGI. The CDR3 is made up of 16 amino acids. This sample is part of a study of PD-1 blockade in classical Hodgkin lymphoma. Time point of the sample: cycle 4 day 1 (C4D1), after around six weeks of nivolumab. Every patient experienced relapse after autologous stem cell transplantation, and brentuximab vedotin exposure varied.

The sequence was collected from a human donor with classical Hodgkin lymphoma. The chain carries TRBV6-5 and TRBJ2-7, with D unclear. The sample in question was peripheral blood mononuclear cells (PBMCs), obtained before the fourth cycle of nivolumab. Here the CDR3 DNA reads TGTGCCAGCAGTTACTCGAAGATGGGGTCCGCCTACGAGCAGTACTTC. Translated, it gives CASSYSKMGSAYEQYF.